This entry features one T cell receptor (beta chain) sequence. This CDR3 is built from 12 residues. CDR1 and CDR2 (germline): MGHDK, SYGVNS. Between the trimmed V and J ends, which lost 9 bases and 6 bases, there was a span of 12 bases. Repertoires were generated with immunoSEQ multiplex PCR, while TCRdb's copy carries only in-frame clones and drops some. The table shows more than 50,000 clones, with around 94% occurring only once. This sample was taken from a study of T cell changes during pregnancy in multiple sclerosis. This rearrangement joins TRBV25-1 to TRBJ1-5, with D maybe TRBD1 (6 bases). The sequence was collected from a female donor with multiple sclerosis, enrolled in a pregnancy study. The sample was CD8+ T cells from peripheral blood mononuclear cells, taken after pregnancy. Here the CDR3 reads CARFQGSQPQHF. The CDR3 DNA follows: TGTGCCAGGTTTCAGGGGAGTCAGCCCCAGCATTTT.